This TCR beta chain is drawn from a study of T cell responses to AZD1222 COVID-19 vaccine. Study context: Both about-4-week and about-12-week second-dose recipients were combined. Overall study findings and caveats: Seropositivity was recorded at baseline in only a handful of AZD1222 recipients. Most donors were white British and more were female, and clonal diversity was possibly underestimated.

Assay used: immunoSEQ multiplex PCR; TCRdb lists only in-frame clones, some missing. This sample has some 150,000 clones, with approximately 90% found just once. Points on this clone: The antigen is undetermined.

This clonotype was sampled from an adult in good health. This specimen was peripheral blood, taken on day 0 of AZD1222 vaccination.

The CDR3 nucleotides read TGTGCCAGCTCACCAGGGGAACGGACGGGCTACGAGCAGTACTTC. Translated: CASSPGERTGYEQYF. The chain is built from TRBV18 and TRBJ2-7; D gene unclear. Germline V gene lookup returns CDR1 KGHSH and CDR2 LQKENI. The CDR3 contains 15 residues. Between the trimmed V and J ends, which lost 2 bases and 3 bases, there was a span of 14 bases.